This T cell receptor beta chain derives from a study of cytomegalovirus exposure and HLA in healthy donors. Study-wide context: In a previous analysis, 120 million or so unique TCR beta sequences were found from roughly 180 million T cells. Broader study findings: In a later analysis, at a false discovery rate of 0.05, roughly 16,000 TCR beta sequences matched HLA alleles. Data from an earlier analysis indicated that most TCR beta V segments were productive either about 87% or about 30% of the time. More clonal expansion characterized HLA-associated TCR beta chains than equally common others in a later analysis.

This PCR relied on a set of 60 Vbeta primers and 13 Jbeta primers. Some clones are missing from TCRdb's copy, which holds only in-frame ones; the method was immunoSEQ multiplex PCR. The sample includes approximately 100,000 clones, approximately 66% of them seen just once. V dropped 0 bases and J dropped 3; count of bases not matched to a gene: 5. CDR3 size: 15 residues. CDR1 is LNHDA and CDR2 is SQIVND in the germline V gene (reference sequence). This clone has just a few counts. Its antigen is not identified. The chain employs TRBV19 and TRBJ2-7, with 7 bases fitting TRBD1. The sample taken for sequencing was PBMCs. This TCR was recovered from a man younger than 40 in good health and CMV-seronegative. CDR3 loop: CASSIDSGGRYEQYF. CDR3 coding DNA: TGTGCCAGTAGTATAGATTCAGGGGGTCGCTACGAGCAGTACTTC.